Detailed here is one TCR beta chain. TCRdb keeps only in-frame clones here, not all; method: immunoSEQ multiplex PCR. The sample shows 150,000 or so clones, 80% to 90% of them seen only once. The data belong to a study of control samples from healthy donors and cancer patients. CDR3 length equals 14 residues. Per the germline V gene, CDR1 is PRHDT and CDR2 is FYEKMQ (reference sequence). The V end was cut by 4 bases, the J end by 2 bases, with 11 bases between. The sequencing sample was made of blood. The gene calls are TRBV13 and TRBJ1-2; D remains unclear. This receptor was obtained from a man younger than 40 in good health. The CDR3 sequence: CASSSHLGNYGYTF. Written as DNA, the CDR3 is TGTGCCAGCAGCTCCCACCTCGGGAACTATGGCTACACCTTC.